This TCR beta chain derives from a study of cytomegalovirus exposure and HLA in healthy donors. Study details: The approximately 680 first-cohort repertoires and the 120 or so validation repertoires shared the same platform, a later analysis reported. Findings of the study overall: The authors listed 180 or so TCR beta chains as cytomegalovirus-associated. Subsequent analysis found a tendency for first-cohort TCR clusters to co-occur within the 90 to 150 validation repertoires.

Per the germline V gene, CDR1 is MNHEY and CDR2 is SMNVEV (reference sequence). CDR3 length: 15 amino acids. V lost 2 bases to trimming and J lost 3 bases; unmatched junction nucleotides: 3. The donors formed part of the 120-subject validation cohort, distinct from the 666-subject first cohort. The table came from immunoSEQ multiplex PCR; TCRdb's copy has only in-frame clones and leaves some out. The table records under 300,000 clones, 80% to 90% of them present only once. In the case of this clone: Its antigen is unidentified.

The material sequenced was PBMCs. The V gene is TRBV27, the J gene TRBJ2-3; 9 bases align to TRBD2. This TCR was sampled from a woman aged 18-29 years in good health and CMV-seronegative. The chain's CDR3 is CASSLEAGGTDTQYF. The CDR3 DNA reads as TGTGCCAGCAGTTTAGAGGCGGGAGGGACAGATACGCAGTATTTT.